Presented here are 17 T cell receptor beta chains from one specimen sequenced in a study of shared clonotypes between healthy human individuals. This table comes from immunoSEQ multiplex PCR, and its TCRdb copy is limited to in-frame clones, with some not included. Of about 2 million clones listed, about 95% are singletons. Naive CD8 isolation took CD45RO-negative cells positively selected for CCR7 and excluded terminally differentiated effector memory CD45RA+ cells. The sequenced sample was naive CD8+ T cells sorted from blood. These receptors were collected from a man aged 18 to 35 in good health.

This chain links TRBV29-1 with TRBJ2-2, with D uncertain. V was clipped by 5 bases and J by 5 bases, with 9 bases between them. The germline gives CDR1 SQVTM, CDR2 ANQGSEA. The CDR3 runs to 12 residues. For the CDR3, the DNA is TGCAGCGTTTGGCTGGAAACCGGGGAGCTGTTTTTT. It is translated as CSVWLETGELFF.

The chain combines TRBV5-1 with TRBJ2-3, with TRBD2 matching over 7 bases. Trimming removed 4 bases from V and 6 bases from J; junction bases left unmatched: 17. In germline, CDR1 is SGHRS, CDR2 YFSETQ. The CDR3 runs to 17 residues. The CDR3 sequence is CASSLRPREQAADTQYF. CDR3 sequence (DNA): TGCGCCAGCAGCCTAAGGCCGCGGGAGCAGGCGGCGGATACGCAGTATTTT.

CDR3: CASSASDRLDQPQHF. DNA of the CDR3: TGTGCCAGCAGCGCCTCGGACAGGCTTGATCAGCCCCAGCATTTT. This rearrangement joins TRBV7-9 to TRBJ1-5; 7 bases map to TRBD1. The CDR3 is 15 residues long. The germline gives CDR1 SEHNR, CDR2 FQNEAQ (reference sequence). V dropped 5 bases and J dropped 5; count of bases not matched to a gene: 9.

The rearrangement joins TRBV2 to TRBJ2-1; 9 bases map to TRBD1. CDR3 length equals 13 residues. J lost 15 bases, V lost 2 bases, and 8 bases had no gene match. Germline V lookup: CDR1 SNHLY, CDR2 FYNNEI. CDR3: CASSERTGVGVFF. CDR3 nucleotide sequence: TGTGCCAGCAGTGAAAGGACAGGGGTAGGGGTGTTCTTC.

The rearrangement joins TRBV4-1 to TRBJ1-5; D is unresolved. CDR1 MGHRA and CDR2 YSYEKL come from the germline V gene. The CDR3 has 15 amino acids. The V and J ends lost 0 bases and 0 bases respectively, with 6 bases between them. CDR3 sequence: CASSQEFPSNQPQHF. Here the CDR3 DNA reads TGCGCCAGCAGCCAAGAGTTTCCTAGCAATCAGCCCCAGCATTTT.

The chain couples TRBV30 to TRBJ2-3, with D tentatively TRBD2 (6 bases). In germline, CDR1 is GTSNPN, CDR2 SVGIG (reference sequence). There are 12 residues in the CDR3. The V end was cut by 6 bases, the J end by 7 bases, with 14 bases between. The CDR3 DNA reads TGTGCCTGTTCACCGCGGGACCATACGCAGTATTTT. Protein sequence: CACSPRDHTQYF.

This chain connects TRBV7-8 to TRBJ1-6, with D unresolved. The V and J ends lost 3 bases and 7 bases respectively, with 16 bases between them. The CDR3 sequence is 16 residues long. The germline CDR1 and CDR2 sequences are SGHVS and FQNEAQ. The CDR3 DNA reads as TGTGCCAGCAGCTTCTATGGCGGAGGAGACAATTCACCCCTCCACTTT. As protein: CASSFYGGGDNSPLHF.

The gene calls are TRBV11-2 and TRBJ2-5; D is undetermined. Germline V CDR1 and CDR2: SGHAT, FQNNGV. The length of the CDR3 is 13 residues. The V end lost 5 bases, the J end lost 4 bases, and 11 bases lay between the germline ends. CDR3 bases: TGTGCCAGCAGCCGTGGGCTTGCAGAGACCCAGTACTTC. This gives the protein CASSRGLAETQYF.

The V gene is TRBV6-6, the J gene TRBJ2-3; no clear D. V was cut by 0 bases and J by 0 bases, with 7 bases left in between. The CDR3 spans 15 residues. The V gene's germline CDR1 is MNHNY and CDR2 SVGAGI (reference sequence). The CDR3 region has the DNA TGTGCCAGCAGTTACTCGCCCTCTAGCACAGATACGCAGTATTTT. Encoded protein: CASSYSPSSTDTQYF.

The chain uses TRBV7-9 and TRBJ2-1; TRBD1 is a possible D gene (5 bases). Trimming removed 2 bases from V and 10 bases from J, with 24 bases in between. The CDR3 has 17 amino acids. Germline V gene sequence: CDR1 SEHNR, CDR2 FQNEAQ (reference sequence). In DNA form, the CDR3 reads TGTGCCAGCAGCTTAAGTGTGGGGCGACAGAACTCCCAGGAGCAGTTCTTC. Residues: CASSLSVGRQNSQEQFF.

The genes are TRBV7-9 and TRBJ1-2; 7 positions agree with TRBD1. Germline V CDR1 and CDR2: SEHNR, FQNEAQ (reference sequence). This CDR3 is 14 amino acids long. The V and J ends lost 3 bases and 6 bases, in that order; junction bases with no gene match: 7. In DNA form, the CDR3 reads TGTGCCAGCAGCTTTGGAGGGGGCGAGCATGGCTACACCTTC. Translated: CASSFGGGEHGYTF.

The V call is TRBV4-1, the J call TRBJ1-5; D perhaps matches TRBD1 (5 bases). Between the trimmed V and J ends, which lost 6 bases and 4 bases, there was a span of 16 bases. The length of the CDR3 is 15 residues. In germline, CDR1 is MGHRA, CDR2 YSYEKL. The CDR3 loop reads CASSGGIGGNQPQHF. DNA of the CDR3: TGCGCCAGCAGTGGGGGGATCGGAGGGAATCAGCCCCAGCATTTT.

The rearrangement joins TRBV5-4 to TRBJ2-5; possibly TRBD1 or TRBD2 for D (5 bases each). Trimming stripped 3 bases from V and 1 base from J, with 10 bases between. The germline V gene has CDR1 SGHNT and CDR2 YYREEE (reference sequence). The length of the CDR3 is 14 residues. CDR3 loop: CASSSGTSQETQYF. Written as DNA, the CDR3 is TGTGCCAGCAGCTCAGGGACCAGCCAAGAGACCCAGTACTTC. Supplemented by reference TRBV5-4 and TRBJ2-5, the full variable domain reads ETGVTQSPTHLIKTRGQQVTLRCSSQSGHNTVSWYQQALGQGPQFIFQYYREEENGRGNFPPRFSGLQFPNYSSELNVNALELDDSALYLCASSSGTSQETQYFGPGTRLLVL.

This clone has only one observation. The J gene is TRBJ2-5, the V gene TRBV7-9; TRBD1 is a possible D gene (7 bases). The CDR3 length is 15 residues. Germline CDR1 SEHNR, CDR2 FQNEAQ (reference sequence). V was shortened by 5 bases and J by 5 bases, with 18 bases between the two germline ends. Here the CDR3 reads CASSLRGAVRETQYF. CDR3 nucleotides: TGTGCCAGCAGCCTCAGGGGGGCGGTCAGGGAGACCCAGTACTTC.

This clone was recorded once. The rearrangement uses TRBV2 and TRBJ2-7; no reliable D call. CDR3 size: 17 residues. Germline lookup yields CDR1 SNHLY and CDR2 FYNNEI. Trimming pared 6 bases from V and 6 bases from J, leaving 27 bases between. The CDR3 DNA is TGTGCCAGCAGCGAACCCCACACAAGTATGGGGAACCGCGAGCAGTACTTC. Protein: CASSEPHTSMGNREQYF.

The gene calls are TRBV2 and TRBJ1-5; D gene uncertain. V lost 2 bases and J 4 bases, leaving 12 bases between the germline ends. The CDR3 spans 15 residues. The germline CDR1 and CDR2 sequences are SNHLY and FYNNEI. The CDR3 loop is CASSETTAPNQPQHF. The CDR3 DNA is TGTGCCAGCAGTGAAACAACAGCACCTAATCAGCCCCAGCATTTT. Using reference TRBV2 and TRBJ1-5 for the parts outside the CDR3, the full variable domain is EPEVTQTPSHQVTQMGQEVILRCVPISNHLYFYWYRQILGQKVEFLVSFYNNEISEKSEIFDDQFSVERPDGSNFTLKIRSTKLEDSAMYFCASSETTAPNQPQHFGDGTRLSIL.

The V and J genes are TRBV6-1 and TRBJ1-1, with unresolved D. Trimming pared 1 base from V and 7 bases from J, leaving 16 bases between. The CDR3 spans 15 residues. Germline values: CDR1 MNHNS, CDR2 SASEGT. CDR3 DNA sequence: TGTGCCAGCAGTGAAGGGTGGGAGGTCGGATTTGAAGCTTTCTTT. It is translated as CASSEGWEVGFEAFF.